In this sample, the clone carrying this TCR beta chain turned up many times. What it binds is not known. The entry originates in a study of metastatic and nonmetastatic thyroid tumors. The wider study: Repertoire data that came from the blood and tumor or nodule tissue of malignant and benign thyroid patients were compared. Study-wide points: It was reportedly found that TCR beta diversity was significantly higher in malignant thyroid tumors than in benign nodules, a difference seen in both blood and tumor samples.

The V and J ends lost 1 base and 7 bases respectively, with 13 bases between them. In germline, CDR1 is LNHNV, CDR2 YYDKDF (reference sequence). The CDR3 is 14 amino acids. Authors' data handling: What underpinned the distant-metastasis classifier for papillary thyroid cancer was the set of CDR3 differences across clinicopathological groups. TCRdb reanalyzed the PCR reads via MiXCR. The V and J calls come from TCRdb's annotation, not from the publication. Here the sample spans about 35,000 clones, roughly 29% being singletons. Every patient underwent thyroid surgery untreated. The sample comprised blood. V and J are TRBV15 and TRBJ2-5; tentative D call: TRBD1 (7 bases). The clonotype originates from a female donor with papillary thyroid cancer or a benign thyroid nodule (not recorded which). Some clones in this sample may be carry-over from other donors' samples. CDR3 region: CATSRAGGLGTQYF. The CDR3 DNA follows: TGTGCCACCAGCAGAGCAGGGGGGCTGGGGACCCAGTACTTC.